What follows are 9 T cell receptor beta chains derived from one specimen sequenced in a study of T cell repertoires in cytomegalovirus infection (dated by TCRdb to the late 2010s). TCRdb lists the instrument as Illumina HiSeq 1500. The public reads were reprocessed in TCRdb via fastp at Q25 and MiXCR, keeping in-frame beta chains. Every CDR3 protein is listed once, alongside the most common genes and DNA of its rows. The table for this sample lists 400,000 or so distinct CDR3 sequences; around 18% of them were counted only once. The ten most abundant clones make up around 8.6% of the sample. Specimen: PBMCs. The source is a human donor in good health (CMV status not recorded). Some clones in this sample may be carry-over from other donors' samples.

In its sample, this clonotype was seen a few times. The chain joins TRBV4-2 to TRBJ2-3; weak D call: TRBD1 (6 bases). Looked up from germline, CDR1 is LGHNA and CDR2 is YNFKEQ. V dropped 2 bases and J dropped 5 bases, with 14 bases sitting between them. The CDR3 is 15 amino acids. The CDR3 DNA follows: TGTGCCAGCAGCCAACAGGGGCTAGCAGGAGATACGCAGTATTTT. Amino acid sequence: CASSQQGLAGDTQYF.

In this sample, this clonotype turned up a few times. The V call is TRBV19, the J call TRBJ2-5, with D tentatively TRBD1 or TRBD2 (5 bases each). Germline V gene lookup returns CDR1 LNHDA and CDR2 SQIVND (reference sequence). The CDR3 is made up of 12 amino acids. Trimming took 7 bases from V and 7 from J, leaving 13 bases between them. CDR3 region: CASTDGGGTQYF. CDR3 in DNA: TGTGCCAGTACCGACGGTGGGGGGACCCAGTACTTC. Looking up the rest from reference TRBV19 and TRBJ2-5 gives the full variable domain: DGGITQSPKYLFRKEGQNVTLSCEQNLNHDAMYWYRQDPGQGLRLIYYSQIVNDFQKGDIAEGYSVSREKKESFPLTVTSAQKNPTAFYLCASTDGGGTQYFGPGTRLLVL.

This clonotype showed up many times. Its ends do not fully match the called genes, so a read error is possible. CDR3 nucleotide sequence: TGTGCCAGCAGCGACTGGTACCCCTCCTCCAATGAGCAGTTCTTC. Its translation is CASSDWYPSSNEQFF. This sequence joins TRBV6-1 and TRBJ2-1; D is uncertain. This CDR3 comprises 15 residues. CDR1 is MNHNS and CDR2 is SASEGT in the germline V gene.

This clonotype turned up a few times. The chain recombines TRBV19 with TRBJ1-5; no clear D gene. The ends were cut back, 3 bases at V and 5 bases at J, with 11 bases in the middle. The CDR3 runs to 14 residues. Germline V gene data show CDR1 as LNHDA and CDR2 as SQIVND (reference sequence). The CDR3 here is CASSMRAIYQPQHF. Written as DNA, the CDR3 is TGTGCCAGTAGTATGAGGGCCATTTATCAGCCCCAGCATTTT.

This clonotype was seen only a few times. The chain uses TRBV7-2 and TRBJ2-3, with D perhaps matching TRBD2 (5 bases). CDR1 is SGHTA, CDR2 FQGNSA, per germline. V lost 2 bases and J lost 7, with 13 bases in between. The CDR3 loop spans 14 amino acids. The CDR3 here is CASSLPPPGNTQYF. DNA for the CDR3: TGTGCCAGCAGCTTACCCCCCCCCGGGAATACGCAGTATTTT. Together with reference TRBV7-2 and TRBJ2-3, the CDR3 gives the full variable domain: GAGVSQSPSNKVTEKGKDVELRCDPISGHTALYWYRQSLGQGLEFLIYFQGNSAPDKSGLPSDRFSAERTGGSVSTLTIQRTQQEDSAVYLCASSLPPPGNTQYFGPGTRLTVL.

Details on this clonotype: This could be a read error, since a much larger clone is one nucleotide away. J is TRBJ1-2 and V is TRBV7-3, with 7 bases identical to TRBD1. The CDR3 length is 14 residues. The V gene's germline CDR1 is SGHTA and CDR2 FQGTGA. In DNA, the CDR3 is TGTGCCAGCAGCTTCGGGGACAGCCCCTATGGCTGCACCTTC. It translates to CASSFGDSPYGCTF.

The J gene is TRBJ2-5, the V gene TRBV12-3 or TRBV12-4, with TRBD1 as a possible D gene (5 bases). This CDR3 spans 13 amino acids. V gave up 5 bases and J gave up 4 bases, with 11 bases separating them. This chain's CDR3 is CASSKTVRETQYF. The CDR3 DNA reads as TGTGCCAGCAGTAAGACAGTAAGAGAGACCCAGTACTTC.

This clonotype showed up just a few times. V and J are TRBV9 and TRBJ1-3, with unresolved D. V was cut by 2 bases and J by 0 bases, with 9 bases left in between. The CDR3 is made up of 15 amino acids. CDR1 and CDR2 from the germline V gene are SGDLS and YYNGEE. CDR3 nucleotide sequence: TGTGCCAGCAGCGTGGTACAGAACTCTGGAAACACCATATATTTT. Translated: CASSVVQNSGNTIYF.

This clonotype turned up a few times. The V and J genes are TRBV14 and TRBJ2-3, with D tentatively TRBD2 (6 bases). Germline V gene data show CDR1 as SGHDN and CDR2 as FVKESK. V was cut by 3 bases and J by 1 base, with 17 bases left in between. This CDR3 has 17 amino acids. For the CDR3, the DNA is TGTGCCAGCAGCCAGCGCGGGACCTCAGGTGGCACAGATACGCAGTATTTT. This codes for CASSQRGTSGGTDTQYF.